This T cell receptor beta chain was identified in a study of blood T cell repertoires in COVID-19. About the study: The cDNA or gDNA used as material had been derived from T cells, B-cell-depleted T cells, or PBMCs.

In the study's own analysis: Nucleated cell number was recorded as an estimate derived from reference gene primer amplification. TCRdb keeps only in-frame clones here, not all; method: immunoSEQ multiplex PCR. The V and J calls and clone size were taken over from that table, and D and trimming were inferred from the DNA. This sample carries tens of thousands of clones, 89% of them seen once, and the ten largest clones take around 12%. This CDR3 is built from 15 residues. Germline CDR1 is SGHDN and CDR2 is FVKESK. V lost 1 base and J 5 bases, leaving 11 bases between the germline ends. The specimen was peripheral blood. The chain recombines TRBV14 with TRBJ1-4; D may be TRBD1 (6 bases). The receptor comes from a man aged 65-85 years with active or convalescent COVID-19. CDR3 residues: CASSQGTAYNEKLFF. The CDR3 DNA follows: TGTGCCAGCAGCCAAGGGACAGCATACAATGAAAAACTGTTTTTT.